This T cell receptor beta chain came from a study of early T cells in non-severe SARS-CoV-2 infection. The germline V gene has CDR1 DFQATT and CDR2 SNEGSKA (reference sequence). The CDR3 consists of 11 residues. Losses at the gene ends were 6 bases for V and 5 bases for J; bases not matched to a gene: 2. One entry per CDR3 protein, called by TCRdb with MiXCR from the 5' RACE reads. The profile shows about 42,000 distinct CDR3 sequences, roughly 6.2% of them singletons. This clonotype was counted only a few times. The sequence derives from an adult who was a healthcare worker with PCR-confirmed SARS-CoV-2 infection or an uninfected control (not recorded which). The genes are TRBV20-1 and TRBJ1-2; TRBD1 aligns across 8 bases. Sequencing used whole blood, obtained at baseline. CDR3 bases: TGCAGTGCGGACAGGGATTATGGCTACACCTTC. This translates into CSADRDYGYTF.